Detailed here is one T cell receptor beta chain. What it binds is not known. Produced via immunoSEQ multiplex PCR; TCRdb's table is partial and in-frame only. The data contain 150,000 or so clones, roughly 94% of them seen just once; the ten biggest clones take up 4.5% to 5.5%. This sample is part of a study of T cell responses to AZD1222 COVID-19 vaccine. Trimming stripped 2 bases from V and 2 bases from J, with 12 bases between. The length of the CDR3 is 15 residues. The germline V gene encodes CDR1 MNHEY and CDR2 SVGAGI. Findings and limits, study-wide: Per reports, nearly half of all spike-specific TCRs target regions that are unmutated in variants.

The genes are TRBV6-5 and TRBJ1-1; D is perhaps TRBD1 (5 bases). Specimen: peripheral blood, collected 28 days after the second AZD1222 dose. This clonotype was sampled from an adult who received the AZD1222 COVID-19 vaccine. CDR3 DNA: TGTGCCAGCAGTTACGGCGAGGGGATTAACACTGAAGCTTTCTTT. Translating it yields CASSYGEGINTEAFF.